Below, 25 T cell receptor beta chains from the same sample are listed, as sequenced in a study of technical replicates of blood from a handful of donors. Sequencing used immunoSEQ multiplex PCR; TCRdb keeps in-frame clones, though not all of them. Here the sample spans 85,000 to 95,000 clones, 90% to 97% being singletons. Input material: T cells isolated from PBMCs. The receptors derive from a human donor in good health.

J is TRBJ2-3 and V is TRBV27; D is ambiguous. Germline CDR1 is MNHEY and CDR2 is SMNVEV (reference sequence). V was cut by 5 bases and J by 2 bases, with 8 bases left in between. The CDR3 runs to 13 residues. Here the CDR3 DNA reads TGTGCCAGCAGTATCTACTACACAGATACGCAGTATTTT. Translated, it gives CASSIYYTDTQYF.

V and J are TRBV14 and TRBJ2-7; possibly TRBD1 for D (6 bases). Germline values: CDR1 SGHDN, CDR2 FVKESK. Trimming cost V 1 base and J 4 bases, with 14 bases left between them. The CDR3 covers 15 residues. CDR3 in DNA: TGTGCCAGCAGCCAAGGGTCAGGGGTTCTGTACGAGCAGTACTTC. Amino acids: CASSQGSGVLYEQYF.

V is TRBV19 and J is TRBJ2-1, with 16 positions matching TRBD2. J was trimmed by 8 bases and V by 3 bases; bases with no gene match: 7. The germline gives CDR1 LNHDA, CDR2 SQIVND (reference sequence). The CDR3 covers 17 residues. DNA for the CDR3: TGTGCCAGTAGTATTTGGGGACTAGCGGGAGGGAGCGATGAGCAGTTCTTC. Protein product: CASSIWGLAGGSDEQFF. Combining the CDR3 with reference TRBV19 and TRBJ2-1 gives the whole variable domain DGGITQSPKYLFRKEGQNVTLSCEQNLNHDAMYWYRQDPGQGLRLIYYSQIVNDFQKGDIAEGYSVSREKKESFPLTVTSAQKNPTAFYLCASSIWGLAGGSDEQFFGPGTRLTVL.

This chain uses TRBV9 with TRBJ2-7, with TRBD2 matching over 7 bases. This CDR3 comprises 14 residues. The V gene end was trimmed by 0 bases and the J gene end by 3 bases; junction bases not matched to a gene: 3. Germline V gene data show CDR1 as SGDLS and CDR2 as YYNGEE. This chain's CDR3 is CASSVGGGGYEQYF. The DNA of the CDR3 is TGTGCCAGCAGCGTAGGTGGGGGGGGCTACGAGCAGTACTTC.

The chain employs TRBV10-3 and TRBJ1-1; a weak D match, TRBD1 (5 bases). The CDR3 contains 16 residues. CDR1 and CDR2 from the germline V gene are ENHRY and SYGVKD. Trimming shortened V by 1 base and J by 4 bases, and 16 bases separated the two germline ends. The CDR3 sequence: CAISEYSGGSTTEAFF. CDR3 nucleotide sequence: TGTGCCATCAGTGAGTACAGCGGGGGGTCGACCACTGAAGCTTTCTTT.

The chain carries TRBV2 and TRBJ2-1; 8 nucleotides align to TRBD2. The ends lost 6 bases at V and 6 bases at J; junction bases unmatched: 7. Per the germline V gene, CDR1 is SNHLY and CDR2 is FYNNEI. This CDR3 is built from 14 residues. The CDR3 DNA reads TGTGCCAGCAGGGTGGCGGGAGGAAGCAATGAGCAGTTCTTC. As protein: CASRVAGGSNEQFF.

The chain is built from TRBV2 and TRBJ2-1; TRBD2 matches 8 bases. V lost 7 bases and J lost 4; bases outside the gene matches: 3. CDR3 length: 13 amino acids. CDR1 is SNHLY and CDR2 is FYNNEI in the germline V gene. The CDR3: CASTTSGYNEQFF. CDR3 nucleotide sequence: TGTGCCAGCACAACTAGCGGTTACAATGAGCAGTTCTTC.

The chain recombines TRBV7-8 with TRBJ2-6, with D unclear. This CDR3 has 14 amino acids. Germline CDR1 SGHVS, CDR2 FQNEAQ. Deletions cut 0 bases from V and 3 bases from J, with 3 bases between. The CDR3 nucleotides are TGTGCCAGCAGCTTAGCGAGTGGGGCCAACGTCCTGACTTTC. This translates into CASSLASGANVLTF.

This clone was picked up one time. V is TRBV7-9 and J is TRBJ2-1; 9 nucleotides agree with TRBD1. J was trimmed by 3 bases and V by 4 bases; bases with no gene match: 4. CDR1 is SEHNR and CDR2 is FQNEAQ in the germline V gene (reference sequence). This CDR3 is 15 amino acids long. This CDR3 is CASSSRDRVYNEQFF. DNA of the CDR3: TGTGCCAGCAGCTCGCGGGACAGGGTCTACAATGAGCAGTTCTTC.

The chain carries TRBV9 and TRBJ2-7, with TRBD2 identical over 16 bases. With 0 bases clipped from V and 5 bases from J, the junction kept 5 bases outside the gene matches. The CDR3 sequence is 17 residues long. Germline V gives CDR1 SGDLS, CDR2 YYNGEE. CDR3 nucleotide sequence: TGTGCCAGCAGCGTAGCCGGGACTAGCGGGAGGGCAAACGAGCAGTACTTC. Amino acid sequence: CASSVAGTSGRANEQYF.

This sequence joins TRBV5-6 and TRBJ2-3, with TRBD2 matching 9 bases. After removal of 4 bases from V and 6 bases from J, the junction contained 15 bases not matched to a gene. Germline CDR1 is SGHDT and CDR2 is YYEEEE. This CDR3 is built from 17 residues. The CDR3 DNA sequence: TGTGCCAGCAGCCCTGGGGGGCGCGGGAGGGAATTGGATACGCAGTATTTT. Its protein product is CASSPGGRGRELDTQYF.

The chain employs TRBV28 and TRBJ2-3; 7 bases are shared with TRBD2. The germline V gene has CDR1 MDHEN and CDR2 SYDVKM. With 3 bases clipped from V and 3 bases from J, the junction kept 6 bases outside the gene matches. The CDR3 has 15 residues. CDR3: CASSFLAGETDTQYF. The CDR3 DNA follows: TGTGCCAGCAGTTTTCTTGCGGGAGAGACAGATACGCAGTATTTT.

A single count supports this clone. In DNA, the CDR3 is TGTGCCTGGAGTGAGGGCGGGAGCGCAGATACGCAGTATTTT. It translates to CAWSEGGSADTQYF. The J gene is TRBJ2-3, the V gene TRBV30; 7 nucleotides align to TRBD2. The CDR3 has 14 amino acids. Germline V gene sequence: CDR1 GTSNPN, CDR2 SVGIG (reference sequence). V lost 1 base and J lost 4; bases outside the gene matches: 5.

The CDR3 bases are TGTGCCAGTAGTATAAGCGGGACTTTCCCAGATACGCAGTATTTT. Protein sequence: CASSISGTFPDTQYF. The rearrangement uses TRBV19 and TRBJ2-3, with 7 bases matching TRBD2. This CDR3 comprises 15 residues. The V gene's germline CDR1 is LNHDA and CDR2 SQIVND (reference sequence). J lost 4 bases, V lost 2 bases, and 6 bases had no gene match.

J is TRBJ2-1 and V is TRBV19, with TRBD2 matching over 7 bases. The CDR3 sequence is 14 residues long. The germline gives CDR1 LNHDA, CDR2 SQIVND (reference sequence). Trimming at V came to 7 bases and at J to 3 bases, leaving 6 bases not matched to a gene. The CDR3 spells CASTRTSDYNEQFF. CDR3 DNA sequence: TGTGCCAGTACAAGGACTAGTGACTACAATGAGCAGTTCTTC.

The chain links TRBV9 to TRBJ1-2; TRBD1 might be the D (5 bases). Germline-derived CDR1 and CDR2 are SGDLS and YYNGEE. V was shortened by 4 bases and J by 4 bases, with 17 bases between the two germline ends. The CDR3 totals 15 residues. CDR3 nucleotides: TGTGCCAGCAGCTCTAGCCGGGGGGGGTCCTATGGCTACACCTTC. This translates into CASSSSRGGSYGYTF.

CDR3 DNA sequence: TGTGCCAGCAGCGTAGGACAAGGTATCCACGAGCAGTACTTC. It specifies CASSVGQGIHEQYF. V gene TRBV9 combines with J gene TRBJ2-7; D call uncertain. Deletions cut 0 bases from V and 5 bases from J, with 12 bases between. CDR3 length: 14 residues. Per germline, CDR1 SGDLS and CDR2 YYNGEE.

The rearrangement joins TRBV9 to TRBJ2-7; no clear D gene. Trimming stripped 0 bases from V and 0 bases from J, with 10 bases between. The germline V gene encodes CDR1 SGDLS and CDR2 YYNGEE. The CDR3 runs to 15 residues. The CDR3 is CASSVGAGSSYEQYF. CDR3 DNA sequence: TGTGCCAGCAGCGTAGGGGCAGGAAGCTCCTACGAGCAGTACTTC. The entire variable domain, with the rest obtained from reference TRBV9 and TRBJ2-7, is as follows: DSGVTQTPKHLITATGQRVTLRCSPRSGDLSVYWYQQSLDQGLQFLIQYYNGEERAKGNILERFSAQQFPDLHSELNLSSLELGDSALYFCASSVGAGSSYEQYFGPGTRLTVT.

The chain links TRBV7-8 to TRBJ2-1; D unclear. The V end lost 5 bases, the J end lost 3 bases, and 17 bases lay between the germline ends. The CDR3 spans 16 residues. Germline lookup yields CDR1 SGHVS and CDR2 FQNEAQ. CDR3 DNA: TGTGCCAGCAGCCATTTTGGCGGCCAGCACTACAATGAGCAGTTCTTC. This encodes CASSHFGGQHYNEQFF.

The V call is TRBV27, the J call TRBJ2-3; D is perhaps TRBD1 (5 bases). V was cut by 5 bases and J by 7 bases, with 19 bases left in between. Germline CDR1 MNHEY, CDR2 SMNVEV (reference sequence). This CDR3 is 15 amino acids long. The CDR3 coding sequence is TGTGCCAGCAGTCCCCGACAGTGGGCAGATCATACGCAGTATTTT. It encodes CASSPRQWADHTQYF.

The V and J genes are TRBV6-6 and TRBJ2-7, with no clear D. Germline lookup yields CDR1 MNHNY and CDR2 SVGAGI (reference sequence). This CDR3 region has 11 residues. DNA of the CDR3: TGTCCCCTCTTAGCTTTTTACGAGCAGTACTTC. It yields the protein CPLLAFYEQYF.

The chain employs TRBV4-3 and TRBJ1-4; no definite D call. Germline CDR1 is LGHNA and CDR2 is YSLEER. The CDR3 is made up of 18 amino acids. With 1 base removed from V and 5 bases from J, the gap between germline ends came to 20 bases. In nucleotides, the CDR3 is TGCGCCAGCAGCCAAGTCATCTCCGGTCCTCACCTGAATGAAAAACTGTTTTTT. Its protein product is CASSQVISGPHLNEKLFF.

This clone has only one observation. The chain couples TRBV4-2 to TRBJ2-1, with D unresolved. There are 13 residues in the CDR3. Germline loops: CDR1 LGHNA, CDR2 YNFKEQ. V lost 1 base and J lost 5, with 6 bases in between. In DNA, the CDR3 is TGTGCCAGCAGCCAAGGTTACAACAATGAGCAGTTCTTC. Amino acid sequence: CASSQGYNNEQFF.

The chain recombines TRBV30 with TRBJ1-1; D call uncertain. This CDR3 region has 13 residues. Germline V CDR1 and CDR2: GTSNPN, SVGIG (reference sequence). Between the trimmed V and J ends, which lost 3 bases and 4 bases, there was a span of 12 bases. This CDR3 is CAWRSRERTEAFF. CDR3 coding DNA: TGTGCCTGGAGGTCCCGGGAGCGCACTGAAGCTTTCTTT.

The V call is TRBV28, the J call TRBJ2-7; a weak D match, TRBD1 (6 bases). V lost 6 bases to trimming and J lost 3 bases, with 18 bases between them. The CDR3 runs 15 residues. CDR1 MDHEN and CDR2 SYDVKM come from the germline V gene. DNA of the CDR3: TGTGCCAGCAGCCCGACAGGAGAAGGCAACTACGAGCAGTACTTC. Its protein is CASSPTGEGNYEQYF.